Sequencing of this T cell receptor (beta chain) was carried out in a study of spatial heterogeneity in lung cancer. Study-wide results and caveats: Counts of expanded intratumoral alpha and beta TCRs tracked tumor mutation counts.

Time point: sample taken at primary tumor resection. TCRdb re-called the 5' RACE reads with MiXCR, one entry per CDR3 protein. This table has 2,500 to 3,500 distinct CDR3 sequences, approximately 30% appearing once. About this clonotype: Its target is unknown.

CDR1 PRHDT and CDR2 FYEKMQ come from the germline V gene (reference sequence). The V and J ends lost 4 bases and 3 bases, in that order; junction bases with no gene match: 8. The CDR3 runs to 15 residues. The chain is built from TRBV13 and TRBJ2-7; 8 bases map to TRBD1. The sample was lung tumor tissue, taken at surgery. This clonotype was sampled from a female donor with early-stage non-small cell lung cancer. The CDR3 region has the DNA TGTGCCAGCAGCTCCAGACAGGGGATGGGCTACGAGCAGTACTTC. The encoded protein is CASSSRQGMGYEQYF.